The source of this TCR beta chain is a study of T cells in Graves' hyperthyroidism and ophthalmopathy. Whole-study findings and limits: Among thyroid clonotypes expanded above 0.001, most also appeared in blood. Ophthalmopathy stood apart from stable hyperthyroidism in a 13 V-J model.

The source material, RNA transcripts, was used to amplify TCR beta CDR3 regions. Researchers ran a first-round RT-PCR on the TCR CDR3 using the HTBI primer set. TCRdb itself ran the multiplex PCR reads through MiXCR, one entry per CDR3 protein. The sample shows a few hundred thousand distinct CDR3 sequences, around 20% of them seen only once. The CDR3 sequence is 16 residues long. The V and J ends lost 4 bases and 1 base respectively, with 16 bases between them. Germline-derived CDR1 and CDR2 are ENHRY and SYGVKD. Stable Graves' hyperthyroidism meant no ophthalmopathy progression within 18 months. 10 ml of fresh peripheral blood supplied the PBMCs. This clonotype was picked up many times. Its antigen remains unidentified.

The sample taken for sequencing was blood. This sequence originates from a woman in her 50s with Graves' hyperthyroidism. The chain links TRBV10-3 to TRBJ2-5, with D possibly being TRBD2 (5 bases). CDR3 protein: CAISALATNLQETQYF. The CDR3 nucleotides are TGTGCCATCAGTGCCCTCGCGACTAACCTCCAAGAGACCCAGTACTTC.